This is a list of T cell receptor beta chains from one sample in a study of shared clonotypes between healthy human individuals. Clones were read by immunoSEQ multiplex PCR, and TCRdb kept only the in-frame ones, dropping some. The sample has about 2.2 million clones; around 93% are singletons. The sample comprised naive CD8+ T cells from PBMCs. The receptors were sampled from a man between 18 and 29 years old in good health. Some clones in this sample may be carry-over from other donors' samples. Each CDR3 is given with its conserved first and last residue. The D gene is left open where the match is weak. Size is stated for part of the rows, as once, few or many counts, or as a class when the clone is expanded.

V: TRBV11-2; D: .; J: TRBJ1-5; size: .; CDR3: CASSFGGNSNQPQHF; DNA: TGTGCCAGCAGCTTCGGGGGGAATAGCAATCAGCCCCAGCATTTT
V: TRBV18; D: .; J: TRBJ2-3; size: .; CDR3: CASSPGPTITDTQYF; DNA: TGTGCCAGCTCACCGGGACCGACAATCACAGATACGCAGTATTTT
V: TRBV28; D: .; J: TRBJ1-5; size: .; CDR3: CASSQGNQPQHF; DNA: TGTGCCAGCAGTCAGGGGAATCAGCCCCAGCATTTT
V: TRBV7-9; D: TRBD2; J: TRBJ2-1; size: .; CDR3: CASSLAQRGDDEQFF; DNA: TGTGCCAGCAGCTTAGCCCAGCGGGGCGACGATGAGCAGTTCTTC
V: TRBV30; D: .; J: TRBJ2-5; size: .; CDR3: CAWSPRPGEYQETQYF; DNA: TGTGCCTGGAGTCCCCGGCCGGGGGAGTACCAAGAGACCCAGTACTTC
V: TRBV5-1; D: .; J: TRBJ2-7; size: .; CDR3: CASSARLGRTYEQYF; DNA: TGCGCCAGCAGCGCGAGACTGGGGCGGACCTACGAGCAGTACTTC
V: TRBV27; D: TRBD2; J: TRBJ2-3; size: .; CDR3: CASSALKTSGTDTQYF; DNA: TGTGCCAGCAGCGCCCTAAAGACTAGCGGGACAGATACGCAGTATTTT
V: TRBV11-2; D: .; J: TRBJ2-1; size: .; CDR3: CASSLVKVHEQFF; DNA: TGTGCCAGCAGCTTAGTTAAAGTACATGAGCAGTTCTTC
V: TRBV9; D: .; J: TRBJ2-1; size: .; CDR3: CASSVGFPNEQFF; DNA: TGTGCCAGCAGCGTAGGTTTCCCCAATGAGCAGTTCTTC
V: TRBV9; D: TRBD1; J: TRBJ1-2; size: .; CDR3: CASSRRGMDGYTF; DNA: TGTGCCAGCAGCCGCAGGGGGATGGATGGCTACACCTTC
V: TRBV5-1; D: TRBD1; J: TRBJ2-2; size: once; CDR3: CASSLGPRGTGYTGELFF; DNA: TGCGCCAGCAGCTTGGGCCCTCGCGGGACAGGGTACACCGGGGAGCTGTTTTTT
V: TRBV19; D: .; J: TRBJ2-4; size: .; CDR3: CASSDRVPSIETEWYF; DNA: TGTGCCAGTAGTGACCGGGTCCCGAGTATTGAAACCGAGTGGTACTTC
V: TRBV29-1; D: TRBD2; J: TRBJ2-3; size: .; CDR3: CSVENGRLAGADTQYF; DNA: TGCAGCGTTGAAAATGGGAGGCTAGCGGGAGCAGATACGCAGTATTTT
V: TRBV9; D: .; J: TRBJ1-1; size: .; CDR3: CASSADQGNTEAFF; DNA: TGTGCCAGCAGCGCCGATCAGGGGAACACTGAAGCTTTCTTT
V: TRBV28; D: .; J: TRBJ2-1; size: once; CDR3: CASSLVDESSYNEQFF; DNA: TGTGCCAGCAGTTTAGTAGATGAAAGCTCCTACAATGAGCAGTTCTTC
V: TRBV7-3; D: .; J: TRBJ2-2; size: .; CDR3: CASSPTTGELFF; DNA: TGTGCCAGCAGCCCGACAACCGGGGAGCTGTTTTTT
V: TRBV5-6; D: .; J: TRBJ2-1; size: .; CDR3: CASSLVGDSYNEQFF; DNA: TGTGCCAGCAGCTTGGTTGGTGACAGTTACAATGAGCAGTTCTTC
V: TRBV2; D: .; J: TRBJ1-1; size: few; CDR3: CASNRDPEAFF; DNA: TGTGCCAGTAACAGGGACCCTGAAGCTTTCTTT
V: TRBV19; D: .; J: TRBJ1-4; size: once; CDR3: CASSMTAEKLFF; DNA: TGTGCCAGTAGTATGACGGCTGAAAAACTGTTTTTT
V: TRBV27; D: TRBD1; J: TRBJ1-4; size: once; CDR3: CASSGDSATNEKLFF; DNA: TGTGCCAGCAGTGGGGACAGTGCAACTAATGAAAAACTGTTTTTT
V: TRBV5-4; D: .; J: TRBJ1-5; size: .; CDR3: CASSLGRNQPQHF; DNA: TGTGCCAGCAGCTTGGGGCGCAATCAGCCCCAGCATTTT
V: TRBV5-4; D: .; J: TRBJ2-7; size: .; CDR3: CASSLVPAGPYEQYF; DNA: TGTGCCAGCAGCTTGGTCCCGGCGGGACCCTACGAGCAGTACTTC
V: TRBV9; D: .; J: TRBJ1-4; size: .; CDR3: CASSVAGRGNEKLFF; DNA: TGTGCCAGCAGCGTTGCGGGACGGGGTAATGAAAAACTGTTTTTT
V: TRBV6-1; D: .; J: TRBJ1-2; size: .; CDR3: CASSELSLTF; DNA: TGTGCCAGCAGTGAGTTATCGCTCACCTTC
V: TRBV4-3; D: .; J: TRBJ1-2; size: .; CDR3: CASSQDPDSIPYGYTF; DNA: TGCGCCAGCAGCCAAGACCCGGACAGTATTCCCTATGGCTACACCTTC
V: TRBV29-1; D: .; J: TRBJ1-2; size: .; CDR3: CSVGSSTGNNYGYTF; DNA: TGCAGCGTCGGGAGCAGTACAGGGAATAACTATGGCTACACCTTC
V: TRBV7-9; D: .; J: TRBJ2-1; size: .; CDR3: CASSFPSGNEQFF; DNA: TGTGCCAGCAGCTTCCCCTCTGGCAATGAGCAGTTCTTC
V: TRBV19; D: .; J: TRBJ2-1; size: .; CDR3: CASSIVGTGPHNEQFF; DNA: TGTGCCAGTAGTATAGTGGGAACAGGTCCCCACAATGAGCAGTTCTTC
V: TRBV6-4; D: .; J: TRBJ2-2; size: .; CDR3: CASGNTGELFF; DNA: TGTGCCAGCGGTAACACCGGGGAGCTGTTTTTT
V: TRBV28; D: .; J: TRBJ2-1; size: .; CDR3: CASSRRPLRVTDEQFF; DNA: TGTGCCAGCAGTCGCAGGCCCCTCCGGGTGACGGATGAGCAGTTCTTC
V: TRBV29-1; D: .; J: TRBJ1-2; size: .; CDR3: CSVVPEYGYTF; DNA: TGCAGCGTTGTGCCTGAGTATGGCTACACCTTC
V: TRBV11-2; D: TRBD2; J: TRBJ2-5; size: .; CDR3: CASSLELAADQETQYF; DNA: TGTGCCAGCAGCTTAGAACTAGCGGCTGATCAAGAGACCCAGTACTTC
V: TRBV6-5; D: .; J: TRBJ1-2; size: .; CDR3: CASSFLHPPSDGYTF; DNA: TGTGCCAGCAGTTTTTTGCACCCACCATCCGATGGCTACACCTTC
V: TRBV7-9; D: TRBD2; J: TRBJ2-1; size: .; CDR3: CASSAGGVLAGVNEQFF; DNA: TGTGCCAGCAGCGCGGGAGGCGTACTAGCGGGAGTCAATGAGCAGTTCTTC
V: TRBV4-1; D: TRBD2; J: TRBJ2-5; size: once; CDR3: CASSQQGLAGETQYF; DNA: TGCGCCAGCAGCCAGCAGGGACTAGCGGGCGAGACCCAGTACTTC